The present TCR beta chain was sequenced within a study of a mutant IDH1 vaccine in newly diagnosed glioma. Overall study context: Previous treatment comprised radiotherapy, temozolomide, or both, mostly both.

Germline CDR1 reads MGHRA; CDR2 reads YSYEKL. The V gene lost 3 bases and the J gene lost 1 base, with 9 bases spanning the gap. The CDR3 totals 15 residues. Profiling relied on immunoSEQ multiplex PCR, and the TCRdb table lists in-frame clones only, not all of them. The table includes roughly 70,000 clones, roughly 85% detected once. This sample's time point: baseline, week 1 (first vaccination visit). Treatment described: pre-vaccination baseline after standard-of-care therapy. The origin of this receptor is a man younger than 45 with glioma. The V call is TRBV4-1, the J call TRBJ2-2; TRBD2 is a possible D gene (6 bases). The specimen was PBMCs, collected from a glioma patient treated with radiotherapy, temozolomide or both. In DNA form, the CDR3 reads TGCGCCAGCAGCCAGATCGGGGGGAACACCGGGGAGCTGTTTTTT. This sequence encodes CASSQIGGNTGELFF.